Listed here are 13 T cell receptor beta chains from one sample, sequenced in a study of blood T cell repertoires in COVID-19. Clones were read by immunoSEQ multiplex PCR, and TCRdb kept only the in-frame ones, dropping some. Here the sample spans 20,000 to 30,000 clones, roughly 89% being singletons. Sequences were obtained from peripheral blood. These receptors all come from a human donor in a cohort sampled during active COVID-19.

The CDR3 DNA reads TGTGCCAGCAGCGTAGCGCCATCGGTCACTGAAGCTTTCTTT. Amino acids: CASSVAPSVTEAFF. The chain couples TRBV9 to TRBJ1-1; D ambiguous. V was shortened by 0 bases and J by 4 bases, with 10 bases between the two germline ends. The CDR3 is 14 amino acids. From germline, CDR1 is SGDLS and CDR2 YYNGEE.

This clone came up a few times. The chain uses TRBV3-1 (or the pseudogene TRBV3-2) and TRBJ2-5; a weak D match, TRBD1 (6 bases). The CDR3 totals 13 residues. Germline CDR1 is LGHDT and CDR2 is YNNKEL (reference sequence). V dropped 8 bases and J dropped 4 bases, with 14 bases sitting between them. In nucleotides, the CDR3 is TGTGCCAGCTCCTCACCACAGGGAGAGACCCAGTACTTC. This translates into CASSSPQGETQYF.

V and J are TRBV18 and TRBJ2-7, with 7 bases identical to TRBD2. CDR3 size: 15 residues. The V and J ends lost 6 bases and 3 bases, in that order; junction bases with no gene match: 11. Germline CDR1 KGHSH, CDR2 LQKENI. The CDR3 sequence: CASSPGVAGHYEQYF. CDR3 in DNA: TGTGCCAGCTCCCCCGGGGTAGCGGGCCACTACGAGCAGTACTTC.

This chain uses TRBV18 with TRBJ1-6; 7 bases line up with TRBD1. Germline loops: CDR1 KGHSH, CDR2 LQKENI. With V trimmed by 8 bases and J by 10 bases, 8 bases remained unmatched. The CDR3 runs to 13 residues. The CDR3 protein is CASRRDRQSPLHF. The CDR3 bases are TGTGCCAGCCGCCGGGACAGACAATCACCCCTCCACTTT. Using reference TRBV18 and TRBJ1-6 for the parts outside the CDR3, the full variable domain is NAGVMQNPRHLVRRRGQEARLRCSPMKGHSHVYWYRQLPEEGLKFMVYLQKENIIDESGMPKERFSAEFPKEGPSILRIQQVVRGDSAAYFCASRRDRQSPLHFGNGTRLTVT.

This chain uses TRBV3-1 (or the pseudogene TRBV3-2) with TRBJ1-1; no reliable D call. V was pared by 1 base and J by 1 base, with 7 bases between. Germline CDR1 reads LGHDT; CDR2 reads YNNKEL (reference sequence). The CDR3 runs 14 residues. The DNA for the CDR3 is TGTGCCAGCAGCCAAGGGGCGGGGAACACTGAAGCTTTCTTT. Amino acids: CASSQGAGNTEAFF.

The V call is TRBV19, the J call TRBJ2-3, with 7 nucleotides matching TRBD1. Per the germline V gene, CDR1 is LNHDA and CDR2 is SQIVND (reference sequence). The CDR3 covers 16 residues. The ends lost 4 bases at V and 3 bases at J; junction bases unmatched: 10. CDR3 in DNA: TGTGCCAGTAGTAGTAGACAGGGCGTGAGGACAGATACGCAGTATTTT. Its protein is CASSSRQGVRTDTQYF. Together with reference TRBV19 and TRBJ2-3, the CDR3 gives the full variable domain: DGGITQSPKYLFRKEGQNVTLSCEQNLNHDAMYWYRQDPGQGLRLIYYSQIVNDFQKGDIAEGYSVSREKKESFPLTVTSAQKNPTAFYLCASSSRQGVRTDTQYFGPGTRLTVL.

V is TRBV19 and J is TRBJ1-2; the D gene is possibly TRBD1 (6 bases). Germline values: CDR1 LNHDA, CDR2 SQIVND (reference sequence). Trimming pared 6 bases from V and 7 bases from J, leaving 15 bases between. The CDR3 has 13 residues. The CDR3 nucleotides are TGTGCCAGTAGAACAGGGTTAATCGGTGGCTACACCTTC. It translates to CASRTGLIGGYTF.

The V gene is TRBV7-9, the J gene TRBJ1-1; D not certain. Germline assignment: CDR1 SEHNR and CDR2 FQNEAQ (reference sequence). Trimming removed 2 bases at V and 8 bases at J, with 15 bases between. CDR3 length: 14 residues. Here the CDR3 reads CASSLRGSSEEAFF. The CDR3 bases are TGTGCCAGCAGCTTAAGAGGGTCGAGCGAAGAAGCTTTCTTT.

The rearrangement links TRBV6-5 to TRBJ2-3; TRBD2 matches 9 bases. Germline CDR1 MNHEY, CDR2 SVGAGI. The CDR3 extends over 16 amino acids. With V trimmed by 0 bases and J by 1 base, 2 bases remained unmatched. CDR3 loop: CASSYSKRGGTDTQYF. CDR3 coding DNA: TGTGCCAGCAGTTACTCGAAGCGGGGGGGCACAGATACGCAGTATTTT.

The V call is TRBV3-1 (or the pseudogene TRBV3-2), the J call TRBJ2-6; 11 positions match TRBD1. Germline V CDR1 and CDR2: LGHDT, YNNKEL (reference sequence). This CDR3 region has 17 residues. The ends lost 4 bases at V and 4 bases at J; junction bases unmatched: 6. CDR3 region: CASSPRTGGAGANVLTF. CDR3 nucleotide sequence: TGTGCCAGCAGCCCGAGGACAGGGGGCGCCGGGGCCAACGTCCTGACTTTC.

J is TRBJ2-7 and V is TRBV27; TRBD2 aligns across 7 bases. J gave up 3 bases and V 0 bases, and 5 bases lay outside the gene matches. The CDR3 extends over 15 amino acids. Per germline, CDR1 MNHEY and CDR2 SMNVEV (reference sequence). CDR3 region: CASSLSLAGSYEQYF. The CDR3, as DNA: TGTGCCAGCAGTTTATCCTTAGCGGGTAGCTACGAGCAGTACTTC.

The V call is TRBV12-3 or TRBV12-4, the J call TRBJ1-2; no definite D call. Trimming cost V 2 bases and J 7 bases, with 5 bases left between them. The CDR3 consists of 11 residues. The CDR3 bases are TGTGCCAGCAGTTTACATAGTGGCTACACCTTC. Amino acid sequence: CASSLHSGYTF.

The chain has TRBV29-1 and TRBJ2-3; TRBD2 aligns across 9 bases. Looked up from germline, CDR1 is SQVTM and CDR2 is ANQGSEA. This CDR3 comprises 14 residues. Trimming took 4 bases from V and 4 from J; bases not matched to a gene: 6. CDR3 DNA: TGCAGCGTTGCCCGTGCGGGAGGGTCAGATACGCAGTATTTT. The encoded protein is CSVARAGGSDTQYF.